Listed below are T cell receptor beta chains from one sample, sequenced in a study of OX40 agonist ivuxolimab in advanced cancers. TCRdb keeps only in-frame clones here, not all; method: immunoSEQ multiplex PCR. The repertoire holds around 76,000 clones, with 75% to 90% as singletons. The sequencing used CD4+ or CD8+ T cells sorted from blood, collected in a trial of the OX40 agonist ivuxolimab. These receptors came from an adult with an advanced solid tumor such as melanoma, head and neck, liver or kidney cancer. The conserved cysteine and the conserved F or W are not part of the CDR3 here.

j_gene,v_gene,CDR3aa
TRBJ2-7,TRBV6-1,ASKLDHGRDEQY
TRBJ2-3,TRBV19,ASGGVTRSTDTQY
TRBJ2-5,TRBV18,ASSQVETQY
TRBJ1-2,TRBV14,ASSQGSWAYGTGGGYT
TRBJ2-1,TRBV19,ASSQSGLRGNEQF
TRBJ1-3,TRBV18,ASSPEDGHSGNTIY
TRBJ2-1,TRBV9,ASSTRRASGQLSYNEQF
TRBJ1-2,TRBV30,AWSRWGLNGHT
TRBJ1-4,TRBV7-9,ASSSRGQNEKLF
TRBJ1-2,TRBV30,AWSSTRSGGYT
TRBJ2-7,TRBV11-2,ASSLGYAGAAYEQY
TRBJ1-6,TRBV27,ASSFGNSPLH
TRBJ1-1,TRBV5-1,ASRLATGINTEAF
TRBJ1-2,TRBV6-5,ASSSPYRGGYT
TRBJ2-2,TRBV19,ASSVRGNTGELF
TRBJ2-3,TRBV6-1,ASSDRASTDTQY
TRBJ2-3,TRBV13,ASSSQGTSTDTQY
TRBJ1-2,TRBV30,AWSLRGIYGYT
TRBJ2-7,TRBV7-9,ASSLERTEYEQY
TRBJ1-4,TRBV19,ASSIASSGNEKLF
TRBJ2-1,TRBV19,ASKETSVRSEQF
TRBJ1-5,TRBV19,ASSIDRGGDQPQH
TRBJ1-5,TRBV6-5,ASSYSSDGPQH
TRBJ2-1,TRBV14,ASSPTLAGRRGEQF
TRBJ1-3,TRBV18,ASSPSRLTSGNTIY
TRBJ1-5,TRBV19,ASSSTHWGQPQH
TRBJ2-5,TRBV6-6,ASTNEETQY
TRBJ1-1,TRBV5-1,ASSYTQRTEAF
TRBJ1-5,TRBV6-6,ASSYSGQVNQPQH
TRBJ2-3,TRBV27,ASRGDRTDTQY
TRBJ1-2,TRBV10-3,AMSHGTGGGAYT
TRBJ2-5,TRBV11-2,ASSLVRTGRETQY
TRBJ2-5,TRBV29-1,SVRDFQETQY
TRBJ2-3,TRBV10-1,ASSDTSSPTDTQY
TRBJ2-5,TRBV5-1,ASSLGTAAETQY
TRBJ1-4,TRBV5-1,ASSLEAVGEKLF
TRBJ1-3,TRBV19,ASRAQTGPGNTIY
TRBJ2-7,TRBV29-1,SVKRGGEQY
TRBJ2-1,TRBV5-1,ASSLRLAGAFEQF
TRBJ1-1,TRBV28,ASSLQGPNTEAF
TRBJ2-7,TRBV10-1,ASSESTSLSSYEQY
TRBJ1-3,TRBV5-1,ASSLGQGFSGNTIY
TRBJ1-1,TRBV19,ATLHPAITEAF
TRBJ1-1,TRBV7-8,ASSLVGQANTEAF